One and the same sample provided the 20 T cell receptor beta chains below, sequenced in a study of beta chain features in type 1 diabetes. Sequenced material consisted of expressed TCRB transcripts (all of the isolated RNA was reverse transcribed). Profiling relied on immunoSEQ multiplex PCR, and the TCRdb table lists in-frame clones only, not all of them. The profile shows 900,000 or so clones, about 17% of them singletons. The sample comprised naive CD4+ T cells from blood. The receptors come from a woman aged 18-29 years in good health.

The gene calls are TRBV13 and TRBJ2-7; 7 nucleotides line up with TRBD2. The junction had 7 bases not matched to a gene; V was cut back by 2 bases and J by 3 bases. This CDR3 has 15 amino acids. Germline CDR1 and CDR2: PRHDT and FYEKMQ (reference sequence). The CDR3 loop reads CASSLTGGSNYEQYF. CDR3 bases: TGTGCCAGCAGCTTAACGGGAGGCTCAAACTACGAGCAGTACTTC.

This clone was observed a handful of times. CDR3 nucleotides: TGTGCCAGCAGTGCGGGGCTAGCGGACCTCTACAATGAGCAGTTCTTC. Protein: CASSAGLADLYNEQFF. The rearrangement links TRBV28 to TRBJ2-1; 7 bases are a match to TRBD2. This CDR3 is built from 16 residues. Unmatched junction bases numbered 10, after V lost 5 bases and J lost 3 bases. CDR1 is MDHEN, CDR2 SYDVKM, per germline.

This rearrangement joins TRBV28 to TRBJ2-7, with 10 bases fitting TRBD2. This CDR3 spans 17 amino acids. Germline assignment: CDR1 MDHEN and CDR2 SYDVKM. V lost 3 bases, J lost 4 bases, and 12 bases stayed unmatched. This CDR3 is CASSFTGWTSGPYEQYF. CDR3 DNA: TGTGCCAGCAGTTTTACAGGCTGGACTAGCGGACCTTACGAGCAGTACTTC.

Regarding this clone: Relative to the germline gene, one junction end is altered; a read error may explain this. The rearrangement links TRBV6-5 to TRBJ2-1; D uncertain. Germline V gene lookup returns CDR1 MNHEY and CDR2 SVGAGI. The CDR3 is 13 amino acids. The CDR3 coding sequence is TGTGCCACCAGTCGGGTCTCCTACAATGAGCAGTTCTTC. It codes for CATSRVSYNEQFF.

The chain uses TRBV28 and TRBJ2-2, with a tentative D call TRBD2 (6 bases). This CDR3 has 15 residues. Between the trimmed V and J ends, which lost 8 bases and 7 bases, there was a span of 20 bases. CDR1 and CDR2 (germline): MDHEN, SYDVKM. CDR3: CASGPWGEPGGELFF. The CDR3 region has the DNA TGTGCCAGCGGCCCCTGGGGGGAGCCTGGCGGGGAGCTGTTTTTT.

This rearrangement joins TRBV4-3 to TRBJ2-7; 14 positions match TRBD2. Trimming took 7 bases from V and 6 from J; bases not matched to a gene: 17. The CDR3 is made up of 18 amino acids. Germline CDR1 reads LGHNA; CDR2 reads YSLEER. In DNA, the CDR3 is TGCGCCAGCACCCCGGGACTAGCGGGAGAAATGTTAAGGGGCGAGCAGTACTTC. Its translation is CASTPGLAGEMLRGEQYF.

This rearrangement joins TRBV18 to TRBJ1-1; D is undetermined. Germline CDR1 and CDR2: KGHSH and LQKENI. CDR3 length: 13 amino acids. V was shortened by 4 bases and J by 1 base, with 7 bases between the two germline ends. The chain's CDR3 is CASSRSENTEAFF. The CDR3 coding sequence is TGTGCCAGCTCACGGAGTGAGAACACTGAAGCTTTCTTT.

This sequence joins TRBV5-1 and TRBJ2-1; D may be TRBD1 (6 bases). Germline V gene sequence: CDR1 SGHRS, CDR2 YFSETQ. Trimming took 2 bases from V and 3 from J, leaving 9 bases between them. CDR3 length: 14 amino acids. The CDR3 region is CASSLSGHYNEQFF. The CDR3 coding sequence is TGCGCCAGCAGCTTATCGGGACACTACAATGAGCAGTTCTTC. Drawing the rest from reference TRBV5-1 and TRBJ2-1, the complete variable domain is KAGVTQTPRYLIKTRGQQVTLSCSPISGHRSVSWYQQTPGQGLQFLFEYFSETQRNKGNFPGRFSGRQFSNSRSEMNVSTLELGDSALYLCASSLSGHYNEQFFGPGTRLTVL.

The CDR3: CASSYRAPDTQYF. The CDR3 DNA sequence: TGTGCCAGCAGTTACAGGGCCCCAGATACGCAGTATTTT. The chain recombines TRBV6-5 with TRBJ2-3; D not certain. The germline CDR1 and CDR2 sequences are MNHEY and SVGAGI. This CDR3 comprises 13 residues. Trimming took 2 bases from V and 4 from J, leaving 7 bases between them.

The chain has TRBV6-6 and TRBJ2-3, with 9 bases lining up with TRBD2. Looked up from germline, CDR1 is MNHNY and CDR2 is SVGAGI (reference sequence). The V and J ends lost 5 bases and 4 bases, in that order; junction bases with no gene match: 10. This CDR3 spans 16 amino acids. CDR3 loop: CASSTASGTGSDTQYF. CDR3 DNA sequence: TGTGCCAGCAGTACAGCTAGCGGGACTGGGTCAGATACGCAGTATTTT.

This clone has only a few counts. The chain joins TRBV7-2 to TRBJ2-2, with D tentatively TRBD2 (5 bases). V lost 5 bases to trimming and J lost 4 bases, with 11 bases between them. There are 14 residues in the CDR3. Germline values: CDR1 SGHTA, CDR2 FQGNSA. The CDR3 region has the DNA TGTGCCAGCAGCCCCCTAGCCCCCACCGGGGAGCTGTTTTTT. Translated: CASSPLAPTGELFF.

The CDR3 DNA is TGTGCCAGCAGCGTAGCTACTGGGGGCTCTGGAAACACCATATATTTT. Its translation: CASSVATGGSGNTIYF. The chain links TRBV9 to TRBJ1-3; possibly TRBD1 for D (5 bases). V was cut by 0 bases and J by 0 bases, with 10 bases left in between. The length of the CDR3 is 16 residues. Germline CDR1 and CDR2: SGDLS and YYNGEE. Using reference TRBV9 and TRBJ1-3 for the parts outside the CDR3, the full variable domain is DSGVTQTPKHLITATGQRVTLRCSPRSGDLSVYWYQQSLDQGLQFLIQYYNGEERAKGNILERFSAQQFPDLHSELNLSSLELGDSALYFCASSVATGGSGNTIYFGEGSWLTVV.

This rearrangement joins TRBV18 to TRBJ2-7; D is possibly TRBD1 (5 bases). V lost 0 bases, J lost 3 bases, and 9 bases lay in between. Germline V gene lookup returns CDR1 KGHSH and CDR2 LQKENI. This CDR3 has 14 amino acids. CDR3 DNA: TGTGCCAGCTCACCACCATCGCAGGGCTACGAGCAGTACTTC. Amino acids: CASSPPSQGYEQYF.

The table lists this clone with many counts. The chain uses TRBV10-3 and TRBJ1-4; D ambiguous. This CDR3 is 15 amino acids long. V lost 4 bases and J lost 0, with 9 bases in between. Germline V gene data show CDR1 as ENHRY and CDR2 as SYGVKD. CDR3 sequence reads: CAISARLATNEKLFF. CDR3 coding DNA: TGTGCCATCAGTGCCCGTCTGGCAACTAATGAAAAACTGTTTTTT.

This clone was seen a handful of times. V gene TRBV5-4 combines with J gene TRBJ1-1; D gene unclear. Germline V gene lookup returns CDR1 SGHNT and CDR2 YYREEE (reference sequence). Trimming left V 6 bases short and J 3 bases short, with 18 bases between. The CDR3 contains 15 residues. The CDR3 is CASTPPRHPDTEAFF. The CDR3 DNA reads TGTGCCAGCACCCCGCCCCGGCACCCGGACACTGAAGCTTTCTTT.

Only a few counts were recorded for this clone. The CDR3 reads CASSRQGPPTDTQYF. The CDR3 DNA reads as TGTGCCAGCAGTCGACAGGGACCCCCCACAGATACGCAGTATTTT. The V and J genes are TRBV14 and TRBJ2-3, with TRBD1 matching 7 bases. After removal of 6 bases from V and 2 bases from J, the junction contained 8 bases not matched to a gene. Germline V gene data show CDR1 as SGHDN and CDR2 as FVKESK. The CDR3 length is 15 residues.

This chain connects TRBV2 to TRBJ2-5, with D maybe TRBD1 (6 bases). Trimming stripped 9 bases from V and 7 bases from J, with 24 bases between. Germline V gene data show CDR1 as SNHLY and CDR2 as FYNNEI. This CDR3 region has 15 residues. The CDR3 DNA is TGTGCCAGTAAAAAGACAGGATTAAACGATGGGACCCAGTACTTC. Translation gives CASKKTGLNDGTQYF.

V gene TRBV29-1 combines with J gene TRBJ2-7; TRBD2 agrees at 13 bases. This CDR3 is 13 amino acids long. CDR1 SQVTM and CDR2 ANQGSEA come from the germline V gene. J lost 3 bases, V lost 6 bases, and 2 bases had no gene match. CDR3 DNA: TGCAGCGTGGGGACTAGCGGGAACTACGAGCAGTACTTC. The encoded protein is CSVGTSGNYEQYF.

This clone was picked up one time. This chain joins TRBV4-2 and TRBJ1-4; maybe TRBD1 (5 bases). The CDR3 is 15 residues long. Trimming left V 0 bases short and J 8 bases short, with 13 bases between. The germline gives CDR1 LGHNA, CDR2 YNFKEQ. Here the CDR3 DNA reads TGTGCCAGCAGCCAAGACGGGCAGGGTGAGGAAAAACTGTTTTTT. The encoded protein is CASSQDGQGEEKLFF.

This sequence joins TRBV27 and TRBJ2-4, with a tentative D call TRBD2 (6 bases). CDR1 MNHEY and CDR2 SMNVEV come from the germline V gene (reference sequence). V shed 5 bases and J shed 1 base, with 21 bases lying between them. The CDR3 has 18 residues. This CDR3 is CASSKRYPTGSAKNIQYF. The CDR3 region has the DNA TGTGCCAGCAGTAAACGTTACCCCACCGGGAGCGCCAAAAACATTCAGTACTTC.